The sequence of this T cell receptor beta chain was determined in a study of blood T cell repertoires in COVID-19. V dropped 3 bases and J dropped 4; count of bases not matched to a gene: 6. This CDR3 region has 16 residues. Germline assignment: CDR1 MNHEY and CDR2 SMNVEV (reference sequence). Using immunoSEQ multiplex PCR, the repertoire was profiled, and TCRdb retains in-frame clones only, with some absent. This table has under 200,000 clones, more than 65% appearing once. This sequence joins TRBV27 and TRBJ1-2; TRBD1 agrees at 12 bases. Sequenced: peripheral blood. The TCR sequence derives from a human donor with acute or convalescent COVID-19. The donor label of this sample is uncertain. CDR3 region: CASSFKGQGAGYGYTF. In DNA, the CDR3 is TGTGCCAGCAGTTTCAAGGGACAGGGGGCCGGCTATGGCTACACCTTC.